Sequencing of this TCR beta chain was carried out in a study of T cell repertoires in cytomegalovirus infection. Looking at the study overall: CMV epitopes that were recently identified and HLA-C-restricted were used alongside well-studied HLA-B-restricted ones. It can be stated that public TCR beta signatures indicated CMV infection as well as a matching HLA type. Study conclusions and caveats: Carriage of CMV together with the relevant HLA was identifiable through cumulative public TCR beta family frequency.

In germline, CDR1 is MGHRA, CDR2 YSYEKL. The V end lost 1 base, the J end lost 5 bases, and 11 bases lay between the germline ends. CDR3 length: 14 residues. TCRdb used MiXCR to reprocess the reads, holding one entry per CDR3 protein. The sample includes 45,000 to 50,000 distinct CDR3 sequences, about a fifth of them seen just once. In this sample, this clonotype turned up a few times. No antigen is known for it. The chain combines TRBV4-1 with TRBJ2-5, with D possibly being TRBD1 (7 bases). The receptor was derived from a human donor in good health (CMV status not recorded). Some clones in this sample may be carry-over from other donors' samples. The sequenced sample was CD8+ T cells from cultured PBMCs, obtained from culture after CMV antigen stimulation. CDR3 DNA: TGCGCCAGCAGCCAAGTTTCAGGGGGGGAGACCCAGTACTTC. Protein sequence: CASSQVSGGETQYF.